The sequence of this T cell receptor beta chain was determined in a study of Ad26.COV2.S vaccination and SARS-CoV-2 variants. General study points: Total T cell responses were possibly underestimated by TCR breadth and depth analyses.

Data came from immunoSEQ multiplex PCR; TCRdb stores just in-frame clones and leaves some out. Of some 330,000 clones in the sample, 90% were seen once. A word on this clone: Its antigen is as yet unknown.

Treatment noted: some 19 received Ad26.COV2.S at low or high dose, single or two shots; several received placebo; per-sample allocation not given. Specimen acquisition occurred on day 63 following the initial vaccine or placebo injection. In the vaccine, an Ad26 vector expressed the SARS-CoV-2 spike of the Wuhan strain. The CDR3 runs 15 residues. The germline V gene has CDR1 SGHNT and CDR2 YYREEE (reference sequence). Trimming left V 4 bases short and J 6 bases short, with 17 bases between. Sequenced here: peripheral blood, sampled in a trial of Ad26.COV2.S vaccine versus placebo. V usage is TRBV5-4 and J usage is TRBJ2-1; D is uncertain. This sequence was found in a person aged 18 to 59 who received the Ad26.COV2.S COVID-19 vaccine or a placebo. CDR3: CASSTPFSARNEQFF. In DNA, the CDR3 is TGTGCCAGCAGCACGCCATTCTCGGCTCGCAATGAGCAGTTCTTC.